These 27 T cell receptor beta chains share one sample of origin, sequenced in a study of T cell responses to AZD1222 COVID-19 vaccine (dated by TCRdb to the early 2020s). The time point label here, explained by the study, means: baseline before first vaccination. Receptor libraries were prepared by the immunoSEQ multiplex PCR assay. Imported from immuneACCESS, the table was reduced by TCRdb to in-frame sequences with V and J called. These copies leave out some clones; in studies compared against another copy, an unresolved V gene accounts for under half, and the cause of the remainder is not known. The sample table shows 140,000 to 150,000 clones, and 88% are seen once. The ten largest account for over 12% of the sample. This specimen was peripheral blood, taken on day 0 of AZD1222 vaccination. The receptors shown here come from an adult in good health.

This chain uses TRBV11-1 with TRBJ2-7; no firm D call. The CDR3 is 13 amino acids. The V gene's germline CDR1 is SGHAT and CDR2 FQDESV (reference sequence). V was trimmed by 4 bases and J by 4 bases, leaving 11 bases between them. The CDR3 region has the DNA TGTGCCAGCAGCTCACCGGGTTCTTACGAGCAGTACTTC. Its protein product is CASSSPGSYEQYF. The variable domain in full, completed from reference TRBV11-1 and TRBJ2-7, reads EAEVAQSPRYKITEKSQAVAFWCDPISGHATLYWYRQILGQGPELLVQFQDESVVDDSQLPKDRFSAERLKGVDSTLKIQPAELGDSAMYLCASSSPGSYEQYFGPGTRLTVT.

This rearrangement joins TRBV16 to TRBJ1-3, with D uncertain. Germline lookup yields CDR1 KGHSY and CDR2 FQNENV. The CDR3 has 14 residues. The V end was cut by 0 bases, the J end by 0 bases, with 3 bases between. CDR3 DNA: TGTGCCAGCAGCCAATCGAGCTCTGGAAACACCATATATTTT. This translates into CASSQSSSGNTIYF.

The gene calls are TRBV13 and TRBJ2-7; no clear D. V lost 3 bases and J 5 bases, leaving 11 bases between the germline ends. The germline CDR1 and CDR2 sequences are PRHDT and FYEKMQ (reference sequence). The CDR3 has 13 amino acids. The chain's CDR3 is CASSFTGRHEQYF. CDR3 nucleotide sequence: TGTGCCAGCAGCTTTACTGGTCGACACGAGCAGTACTTC.

This clone was seen a few times. The genes are TRBV7-9 and TRBJ2-5, with a tentative D call TRBD1 (7 bases). CDR1 and CDR2 from the germline V gene are SEHNR and FQNEAQ (reference sequence). The V and J ends lost 1 base and 5 bases respectively, with 14 bases between them. The CDR3 extends over 15 amino acids. Written as DNA, the CDR3 is TGTGCCAGCAGCTTAGATCAGGGGGGCGGCGAGACCCAGTACTTC. It is translated as CASSLDQGGGETQYF.

This clone was found once. The gene calls are TRBV3-1 (or the pseudogene TRBV3-2) and TRBJ1-6; D remains ambiguous. The germline V gene encodes CDR1 LGHDT and CDR2 YNNKEL (reference sequence). CDR3 length equals 16 residues. V was pared by 0 bases and J by 8 bases, with 14 bases between. The DNA for the CDR3 is TGTGCCAGCAGCCAAGATCGATGGTATTCGGATTCACCCCTCCACTTT. This translates into CASSQDRWYSDSPLHF.

This clone was found once. The chain is built from TRBV10-3 and TRBJ1-5, with D possibly matching TRBD1 (5 bases). Trimming shortened V by 6 bases and J by 4 bases, and 7 bases separated the two germline ends. Germline V gene data show CDR1 as ENHRY and CDR2 as SYGVKD. The CDR3 contains 12 residues. CDR3 in amino acids: CAIRWGNQPQHF. CDR3 DNA sequence: TGTGCCATCAGGTGGGGGAATCAGCCCCAGCATTTT.

The gene calls are TRBV12-3 or TRBV12-4 and TRBJ2-1, with D hard to call. Trimming stripped 0 bases from V and 10 bases from J, with 10 bases between. CDR3 length equals 13 residues. The CDR3, as DNA: TGTGCCAGCAGTTTAGCGGGCGGTTTCGAGCAGTTCTTC. This gives the protein CASSLAGGFEQFF.

This clone showed up just once. CDR3 sequence reads: CASTGTGRGEAFF. The CDR3 region has the DNA TGTGCCAGCACCGGGACAGGGAGAGGTGAAGCTTTCTTT. The V and J genes are TRBV12-3 or TRBV12-4 and TRBJ1-1, with 9 positions matching TRBD1. CDR3 length equals 13 residues. The J segment lost 7 bases and the V segment lost 7 bases, leaving 7 bases of the junction unmatched.

This chain links TRBV19 with TRBJ1-5, with TRBD1 identical over 8 bases. V was pared by 5 bases and J by 0 bases, with 6 bases of the junction left unmatched. The germline V gene has CDR1 LNHDA and CDR2 SQIVND (reference sequence). There are 16 residues in the CDR3. The CDR3 here is CASSPRQGYSNQPQHF. The DNA of the CDR3 is TGTGCCAGTAGTCCCCGACAGGGGTATAGCAATCAGCCCCAGCATTTT.

The gene calls are TRBV3-1 (or the pseudogene TRBV3-2) and TRBJ2-2; D unresolved. Trimming shortened V by 0 bases and J by 3 bases, and 14 bases separated the two germline ends. Per the germline V gene, CDR1 is LGHDT and CDR2 is YNNKEL (reference sequence). The CDR3 length is 17 residues. The CDR3 loop reads CASSQEDIYLDTGELFF. For the CDR3, the DNA is TGTGCCAGCAGCCAAGAAGACATCTACCTGGACACCGGGGAGCTGTTTTTT.

V gene TRBV7-9 combines with J gene TRBJ2-1; TRBD2 matches 13 bases. The CDR3 covers 17 residues. The junction had 10 bases not matched to a gene; V was cut back by 4 bases and J by 7 bases. In germline, CDR1 is SEHNR, CDR2 FQNEAQ (reference sequence). In nucleotides, the CDR3 is TGTGCCAGCAGCTCGGCACCGGGACTAGCGGGACAGAATGAGCAGTTCTTC. Translation gives CASSSAPGLAGQNEQFF.

This clone was seen once. The genes are TRBV7-2 and TRBJ2-3, with D unclear. The CDR3 consists of 14 residues. CDR1 SGHTA and CDR2 FQGNSA come from the germline V gene. Trimming stripped 5 bases from V and 2 bases from J, with 11 bases between. CDR3 amino acids: CASSPGHFTDTQYF. The CDR3 coding sequence is TGTGCCAGCAGCCCCGGGCACTTCACAGATACGCAGTATTTT.

The chain joins TRBV19 to TRBJ2-7; 8 nucleotides line up with TRBD1. V shed 5 bases and J 3 bases; nucleotides not matched to a gene: 6. Germline lookup yields CDR1 LNHDA and CDR2 SQIVND (reference sequence). The CDR3 contains 14 residues. The CDR3 nucleotides are TGTGCCAGTAGTCCTATCGGACAGGGCTACGAGCAGTACTTC. Its protein is CASSPIGQGYEQYF.

The chain combines TRBV4-2 with TRBJ1-1; possibly TRBD1 for D (6 bases). The CDR3 runs to 17 residues. From germline, CDR1 is LGHNA and CDR2 YNFKEQ. With 0 bases removed from V and 1 base from J, the gap between germline ends came to 15 bases. The CDR3 sequence: CASSQEGGSAKNTEAFF. In DNA form, the CDR3 reads TGTGCCAGCAGCCAAGAAGGGGGATCGGCGAAGAACACTGAAGCTTTCTTT.

The V and J genes are TRBV2 and TRBJ2-7; D is ambiguous. Trimming stripped 6 bases from V and 2 bases from J, with 8 bases between. This CDR3 is 12 amino acids long. Germline CDR1 is SNHLY and CDR2 is FYNNEI. CDR3 sequence reads: CASRTDAYEQYF. CDR3 coding DNA: TGTGCCAGCAGGACGGACGCCTACGAGCAGTACTTC.

Details on this clone: This sample includes further DNA sequences coding for the same CDR3. V is TRBV12-3 or TRBV12-4 and J is TRBJ1-1, with D perhaps matching TRBD1 (6 bases). The CDR3 totals 13 residues. V lost 6 bases to trimming and J lost 0 bases, with 8 bases between them. The DNA of the CDR3 is TGTGCCAGCAGCAGGACAGTGAACACTGAAGCTTTCTTT. It specifies CASSRTVNTEAFF.

This chain connects TRBV30 to TRBJ2-1, with TRBD2 identical over 13 bases. CDR1 GTSNPN and CDR2 SVGIG come from the germline V gene (reference sequence). The CDR3 covers 13 residues. After removal of 5 bases from V and 9 bases from J, the junction contained 4 bases not matched to a gene. As DNA, the CDR3 is TGTGCCTGGCTACTAGCGGGGGGGCGTGAGCAGTTCTTC. Amino acid sequence: CAWLLAGGREQFF.

The chain couples TRBV10-3 to TRBJ1-2, with D tentatively TRBD1 (5 bases). Germline V gene sequence: CDR1 ENHRY, CDR2 SYGVKD. The CDR3 is made up of 13 amino acids. The V gene lost 0 bases and the J gene lost 4 bases, with 6 bases spanning the gap. The CDR3 reads CAISESTAYGYTF. Written as DNA, the CDR3 is TGTGCCATCAGTGAGTCGACAGCCTATGGCTACACCTTC.

The V and J genes are TRBV7-2 and TRBJ2-5; D is perhaps TRBD1 (6 bases). Between the trimmed V and J ends, which lost 4 bases and 5 bases, there was a span of 14 bases. Germline V gene sequence: CDR1 SGHTA, CDR2 FQGNSA. The CDR3 runs to 14 residues. The CDR3 DNA is TGTGCCAGCAGCTACAGGGTAGGGAGTGAGACCCAGTACTTC. This sequence encodes CASSYRVGSETQYF.

This clone has more than one count but fewer than ten. The chain is built from TRBV19 and TRBJ1-2; D is unclear. The CDR3 totals 16 residues. V was trimmed by 1 base and J by 5 bases, leaving 17 bases between them. Germline CDR1 and CDR2: LNHDA and SQIVND (reference sequence). The CDR3 spells CASSIAARSLIYGYTF. CDR3 DNA sequence: TGTGCCAGTAGTATAGCCGCCCGCTCGTTAATATATGGCTACACCTTC.

The gene calls are TRBV16 and TRBJ2-1; perhaps TRBD2 as D (5 bases). The CDR3 covers 12 residues. CDR1 and CDR2 (germline): KGHSY, FQNENV. V shed 4 bases and J shed 7 bases, with 8 bases lying between them. CDR3 in amino acids: CASSPPGNEQFF. The CDR3 bases are TGTGCCAGCAGCCCCCCGGGGAATGAGCAGTTCTTC.

The genes are TRBV5-6 and TRBJ1-2, with TRBD1 as a possible D gene (5 bases). Trimming removed 0 bases from V and 8 bases from J, with 5 bases in between. This CDR3 is 11 amino acids long. CDR1 and CDR2 (germline): SGHDT, YYEEEE. CDR3 region: CASSLGGGYTF. The CDR3 coding sequence is TGTGCCAGCAGCTTGGGGGGCGGCTACACCTTC.

The rearrangement uses TRBV24-1 and TRBJ2-1; D may be TRBD1 (5 bases). The CDR3 covers 11 residues. V was trimmed by 12 bases and J by 6 bases, leaving 11 bases between them. Per germline, CDR1 KGHDR and CDR2 SFDVKD. Here the CDR3 reads CASQGPNEQFF. The CDR3 DNA follows: TGTGCCTCCCAGGGCCCCAATGAGCAGTTCTTC.

This CDR3 reads CASLRGSSSYEQYF. Here the CDR3 DNA reads TGTGCCAGCTTAAGGGGATCGAGCTCCTACGAGCAGTACTTC. This chain joins TRBV2 and TRBJ2-7; TRBD1 might be the D (5 bases). Per the germline V gene, CDR1 is SNHLY and CDR2 is FYNNEI. CDR3 length: 14 amino acids. The V end was cut by 8 bases, the J end by 0 bases, with 14 bases between.

The rearrangement joins TRBV27 to TRBJ1-1; unclear D gene. The V end was cut by 4 bases, the J end by 2 bases, with 14 bases between. CDR3 length: 15 residues. Germline V gene sequence: CDR1 MNHEY, CDR2 SMNVEV (reference sequence). The CDR3 nucleotides are TGTGCCAGCAGTTCCAAACAGCAAACTAACACTGAAGCTTTCTTT. Protein product: CASSSKQQTNTEAFF.

The V and J genes are TRBV19 and TRBJ1-1, with 8 nucleotides matching TRBD1. This CDR3 has 14 residues. The J segment lost 3 bases and the V segment lost 5 bases, leaving 5 bases of the junction unmatched. CDR1 is LNHDA and CDR2 is SQIVND in the germline V gene (reference sequence). CDR3 sequence (DNA): TGTGCCAGTAGTTTTTTGGACAGGGACACTGAAGCTTTCTTT. Translating it yields CASSFLDRDTEAFF.

The rearrangement links TRBV7-2 to TRBJ2-7; no firm D call. Deletions cut 3 bases from V and 3 bases from J, with 12 bases between. The CDR3 covers 14 residues. Germline V gives CDR1 SGHTA, CDR2 FQGNSA. CDR3 in amino acids: CASSFGLFDYEQYF. CDR3 sequence (DNA): TGTGCCAGCAGCTTCGGGCTATTCGACTACGAGCAGTACTTC.